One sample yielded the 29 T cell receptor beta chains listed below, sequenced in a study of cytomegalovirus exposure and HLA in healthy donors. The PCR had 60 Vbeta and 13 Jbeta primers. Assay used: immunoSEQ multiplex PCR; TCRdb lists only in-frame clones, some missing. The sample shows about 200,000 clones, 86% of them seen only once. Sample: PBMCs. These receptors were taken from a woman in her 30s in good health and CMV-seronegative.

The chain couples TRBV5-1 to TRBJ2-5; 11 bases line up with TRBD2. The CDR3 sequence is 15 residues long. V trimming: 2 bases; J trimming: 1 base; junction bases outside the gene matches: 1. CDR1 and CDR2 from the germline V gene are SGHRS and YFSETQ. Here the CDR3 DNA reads TGCGCCAGCAGCTTCCTAGCGGGGGGCCAAGAGACCCAGTACTTC. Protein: CASSFLAGGQETQYF.

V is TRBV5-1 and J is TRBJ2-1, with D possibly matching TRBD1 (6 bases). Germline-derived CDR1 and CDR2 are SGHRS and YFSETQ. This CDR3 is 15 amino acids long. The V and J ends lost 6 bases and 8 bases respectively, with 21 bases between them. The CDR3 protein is CASTTAGTLIHEQFF. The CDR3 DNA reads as TGCGCCAGCACCACCGCCGGGACACTCATACATGAGCAGTTCTTC.

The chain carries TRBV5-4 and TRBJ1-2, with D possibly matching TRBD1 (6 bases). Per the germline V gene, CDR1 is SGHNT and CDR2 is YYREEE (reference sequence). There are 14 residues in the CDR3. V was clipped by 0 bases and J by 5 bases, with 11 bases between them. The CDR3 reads CASSLGGRWYGYTF. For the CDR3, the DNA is TGTGCCAGCAGCTTGGGGGGGCGCTGGTATGGCTACACCTTC.

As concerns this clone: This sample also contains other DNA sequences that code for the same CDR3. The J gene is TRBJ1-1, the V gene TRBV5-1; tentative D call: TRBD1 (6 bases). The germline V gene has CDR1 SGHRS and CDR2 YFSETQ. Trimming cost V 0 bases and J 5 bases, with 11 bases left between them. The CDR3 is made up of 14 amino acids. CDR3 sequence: CASSLEGRGTEAFF. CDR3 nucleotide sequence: TGCGCCAGCAGCTTGGAGGGCAGGGGTACTGAAGCTTTCTTT.

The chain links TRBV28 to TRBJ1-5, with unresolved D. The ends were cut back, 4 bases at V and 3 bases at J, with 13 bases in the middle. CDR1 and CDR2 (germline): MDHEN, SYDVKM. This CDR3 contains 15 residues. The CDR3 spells CASSSPSGHNQPQHF. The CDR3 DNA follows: TGTGCCAGCAGTTCCCCTTCAGGCCACAATCAGCCCCAGCATTTT.

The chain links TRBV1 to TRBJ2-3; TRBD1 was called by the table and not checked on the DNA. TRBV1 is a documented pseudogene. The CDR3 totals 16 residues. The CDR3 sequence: CTSSQVGGASTDTQYF. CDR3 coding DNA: TGCACCAGCAGCCAAGTGGGTGGGGCGAGCACAGATACGCAGTATTTT.

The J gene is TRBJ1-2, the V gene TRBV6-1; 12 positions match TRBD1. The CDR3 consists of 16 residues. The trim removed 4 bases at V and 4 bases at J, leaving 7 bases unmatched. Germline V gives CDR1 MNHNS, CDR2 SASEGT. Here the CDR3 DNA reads TGTGCCAGCAGTGGGGACAGGGGGCGGATGCCCTATGGCTACACCTTC. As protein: CASSGDRGRMPYGYTF.

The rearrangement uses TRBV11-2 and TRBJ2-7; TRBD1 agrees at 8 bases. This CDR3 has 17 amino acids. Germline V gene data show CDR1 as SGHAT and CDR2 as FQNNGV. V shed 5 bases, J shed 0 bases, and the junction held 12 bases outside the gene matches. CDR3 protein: CASSQQGQARSSYEQYF. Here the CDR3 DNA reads TGTGCCAGCAGCCAACAGGGACAGGCAAGGAGCTCCTACGAGCAGTACTTC.

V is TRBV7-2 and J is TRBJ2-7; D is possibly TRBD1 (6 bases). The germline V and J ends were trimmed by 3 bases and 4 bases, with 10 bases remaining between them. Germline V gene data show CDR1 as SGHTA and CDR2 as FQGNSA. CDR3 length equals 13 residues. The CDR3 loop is CASSFRGFYEQYF. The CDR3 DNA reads TGTGCCAGCAGCTTCAGGGGATTTTACGAGCAGTACTTC.

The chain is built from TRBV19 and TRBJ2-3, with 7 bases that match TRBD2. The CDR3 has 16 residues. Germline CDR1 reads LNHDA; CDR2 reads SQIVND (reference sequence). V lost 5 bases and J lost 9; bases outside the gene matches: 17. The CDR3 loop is CASSPWGGGTTETQYF. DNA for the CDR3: TGTGCCAGTAGTCCCTGGGGCGGGGGAACCACCGAAACGCAGTATTTT.

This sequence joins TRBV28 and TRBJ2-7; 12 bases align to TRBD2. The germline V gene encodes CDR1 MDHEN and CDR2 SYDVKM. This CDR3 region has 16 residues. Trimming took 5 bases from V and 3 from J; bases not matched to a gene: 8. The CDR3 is CASSQTGLAGSYEQYF. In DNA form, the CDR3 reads TGTGCCAGCAGTCAAACCGGACTAGCGGGGAGCTACGAGCAGTACTTC.

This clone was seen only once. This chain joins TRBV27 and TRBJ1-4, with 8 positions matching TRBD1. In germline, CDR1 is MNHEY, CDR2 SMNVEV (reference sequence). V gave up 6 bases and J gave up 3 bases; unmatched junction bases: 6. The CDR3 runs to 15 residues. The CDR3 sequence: CASSSWTGSNEKLFF. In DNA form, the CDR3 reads TGTGCCAGCAGCTCATGGACAGGGTCTAATGAAAAACTGTTTTTT.

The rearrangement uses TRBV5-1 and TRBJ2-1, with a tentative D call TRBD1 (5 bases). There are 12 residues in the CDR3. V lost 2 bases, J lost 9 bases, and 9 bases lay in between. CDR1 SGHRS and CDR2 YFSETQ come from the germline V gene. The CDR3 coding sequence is TGCGCCAGCAGCTTCCTAGGGGTTGAGCAGTTCTTC. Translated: CASSFLGVEQFF.

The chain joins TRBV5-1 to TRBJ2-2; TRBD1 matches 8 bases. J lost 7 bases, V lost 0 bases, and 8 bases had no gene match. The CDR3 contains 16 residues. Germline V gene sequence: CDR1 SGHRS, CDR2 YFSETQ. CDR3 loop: CASSLASTGEYGELFF. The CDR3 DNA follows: TGCGCCAGCAGCTTGGCCTCGACAGGGGAGTACGGGGAGCTGTTTTTT.

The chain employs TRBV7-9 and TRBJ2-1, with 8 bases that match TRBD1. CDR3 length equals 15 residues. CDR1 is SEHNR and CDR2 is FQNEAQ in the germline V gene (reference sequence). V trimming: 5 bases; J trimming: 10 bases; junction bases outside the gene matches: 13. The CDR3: CASSASGLHRGEQFF. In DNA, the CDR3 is TGTGCCAGCAGCGCGTCCGGGCTTCACAGGGGGGAGCAGTTCTTC.

CDR3 in DNA: TGTGCCTGGGGAGACGGAAACACCATATATTTT. This encodes CAWGDGNTIYF. The chain couples TRBV30 to TRBJ1-3, with D unresolved. Trimming shortened V by 5 bases and J by 4 bases, and 6 bases separated the two germline ends. CDR3 length equals 11 residues. CDR1 GTSNPN and CDR2 SVGIG come from the germline V gene (reference sequence).

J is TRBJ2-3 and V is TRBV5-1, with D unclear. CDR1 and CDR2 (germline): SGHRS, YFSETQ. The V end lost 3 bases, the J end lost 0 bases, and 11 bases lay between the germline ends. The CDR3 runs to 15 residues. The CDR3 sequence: CASSSLSRSTDTQYF. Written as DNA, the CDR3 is TGCGCCAGCAGCTCCTTATCGCGCAGCACAGATACGCAGTATTTT.

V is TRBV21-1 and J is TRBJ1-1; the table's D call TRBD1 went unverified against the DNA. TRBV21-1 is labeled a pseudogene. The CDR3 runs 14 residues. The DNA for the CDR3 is TGTGCCAGCAGCGAGCGGACAGTTGAGACTGAAGCTTTCTTT. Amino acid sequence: CASSERTVETEAFF.

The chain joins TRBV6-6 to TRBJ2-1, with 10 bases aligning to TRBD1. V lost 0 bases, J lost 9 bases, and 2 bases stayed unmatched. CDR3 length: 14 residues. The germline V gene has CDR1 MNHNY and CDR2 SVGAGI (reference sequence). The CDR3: CASSYSGTGAEQFF. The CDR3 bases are TGTGCCAGCAGTTACTCTGGGACAGGGGCTGAGCAGTTCTTC.

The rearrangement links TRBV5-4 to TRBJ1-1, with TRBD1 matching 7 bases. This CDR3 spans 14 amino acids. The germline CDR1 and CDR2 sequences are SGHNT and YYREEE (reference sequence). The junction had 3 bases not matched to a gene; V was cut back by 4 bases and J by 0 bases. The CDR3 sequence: CASSPGGLNTEAFF. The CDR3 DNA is TGTGCCAGCAGCCCAGGGGGATTGAACACTGAAGCTTTCTTT. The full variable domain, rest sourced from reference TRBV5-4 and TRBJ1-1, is ETGVTQSPTHLIKTRGQQVTLRCSSQSGHNTVSWYQQALGQGPQFIFQYYREEENGRGNFPPRFSGLQFPNYSSELNVNALELDDSALYLCASSPGGLNTEAFFGQGTRLTVV.

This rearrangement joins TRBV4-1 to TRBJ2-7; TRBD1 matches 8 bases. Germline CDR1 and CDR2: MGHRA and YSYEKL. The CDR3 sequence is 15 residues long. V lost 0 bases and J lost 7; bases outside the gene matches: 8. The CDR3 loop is CASSQDSRGRGEQYF. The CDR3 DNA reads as TGCGCCAGCAGCCAAGACTCCAGGGGGCGCGGGGAGCAGTACTTC.

The CDR3, as DNA: TGTGCCAGCAGTGAAGTGGGGAGATCGGGGCAGCCCCAGCATTTT. Amino acid sequence: CASSEVGRSGQPQHF. The genes are TRBV6-1 and TRBJ1-5; D not resolved. Between the trimmed V and J ends, which lost 1 base and 7 bases, there was a span of 14 bases. The CDR3 is 15 residues long. The germline V gene encodes CDR1 MNHNS and CDR2 SASEGT.

The chain's CDR3 is CASSHSGTNTDTQYF. The DNA for the CDR3 is TGCGCCAGCAGCCACAGCGGGACTAACACAGATACGCAGTATTTT. J is TRBJ2-3 and V is TRBV4-1; 7 positions agree with TRBD2. Looked up from germline, CDR1 is MGHRA and CDR2 is YSYEKL. The CDR3 covers 15 residues. V trimming: 3 bases; J trimming: 2 bases; junction bases outside the gene matches: 5.

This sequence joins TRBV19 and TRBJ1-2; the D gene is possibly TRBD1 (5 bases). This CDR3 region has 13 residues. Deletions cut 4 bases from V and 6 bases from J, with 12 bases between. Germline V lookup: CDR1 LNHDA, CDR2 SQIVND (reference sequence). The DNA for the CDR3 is TGTGCCAGTAGTAACGGCAGGGTGAATGGCTACACCTTC. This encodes CASSNGRVNGYTF. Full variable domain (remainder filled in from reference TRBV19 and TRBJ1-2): DGGITQSPKYLFRKEGQNVTLSCEQNLNHDAMYWYRQDPGQGLRLIYYSQIVNDFQKGDIAEGYSVSREKKESFPLTVTSAQKNPTAFYLCASSNGRVNGYTFGSGTRLTVV.

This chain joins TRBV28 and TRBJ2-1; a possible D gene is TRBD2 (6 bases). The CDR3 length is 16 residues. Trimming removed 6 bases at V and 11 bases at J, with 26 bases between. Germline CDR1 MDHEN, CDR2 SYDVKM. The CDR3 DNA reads TGTGCCAGCAGCCAAGGGCGGGGCCGGTCGATTCATAAGCAGTTCTTC. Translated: CASSQGRGRSIHKQFF.

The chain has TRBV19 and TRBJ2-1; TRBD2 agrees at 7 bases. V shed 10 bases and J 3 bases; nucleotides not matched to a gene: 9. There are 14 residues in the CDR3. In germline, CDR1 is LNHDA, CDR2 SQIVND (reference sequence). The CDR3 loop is CATFGGRDYNEQFF. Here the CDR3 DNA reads TGTGCCACGTTTGGGGGGAGGGACTACAATGAGCAGTTCTTC. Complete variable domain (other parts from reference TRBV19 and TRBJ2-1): DGGITQSPKYLFRKEGQNVTLSCEQNLNHDAMYWYRQDPGQGLRLIYYSQIVNDFQKGDIAEGYSVSREKKESFPLTVTSAQKNPTAFYLCATFGGRDYNEQFFGPGTRLTVL.

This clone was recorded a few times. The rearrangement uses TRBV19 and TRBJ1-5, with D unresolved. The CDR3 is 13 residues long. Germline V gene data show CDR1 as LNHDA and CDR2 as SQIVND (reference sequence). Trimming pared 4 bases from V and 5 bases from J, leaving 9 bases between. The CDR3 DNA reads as TGTGCCAGTAGTAAAACAGCCTATCAGCCCCAGCATTTT. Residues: CASSKTAYQPQHF.

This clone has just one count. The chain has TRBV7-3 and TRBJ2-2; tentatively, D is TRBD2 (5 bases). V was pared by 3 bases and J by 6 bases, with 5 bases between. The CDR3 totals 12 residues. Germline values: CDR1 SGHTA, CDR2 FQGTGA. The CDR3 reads CASSLRAGELFF. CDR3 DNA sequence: TGTGCCAGCAGCTTGAGGGCCGGGGAGCTGTTTTTT.

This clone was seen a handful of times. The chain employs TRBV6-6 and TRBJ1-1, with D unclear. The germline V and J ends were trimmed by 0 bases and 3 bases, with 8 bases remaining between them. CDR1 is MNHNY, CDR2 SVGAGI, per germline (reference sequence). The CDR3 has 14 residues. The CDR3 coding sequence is TGTGCCAGCAGTTACTCTGGGAGCTACACTGAAGCTTTCTTT. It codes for CASSYSGSYTEAFF.